The present T cell receptor (beta chain) was sequenced within a study of regulatory T cells in long-lasting Graves disease. V dropped 2 bases and J dropped 5 bases, with 15 bases sitting between them. The V gene's germline CDR1 is DFQATT and CDR2 SNEGSKA (reference sequence). The CDR3 totals 14 residues. Sample time point: newly diagnosed GD, antithyroid drugs for less than 3 months. The TCR library was made from RNA extracted from PBMCs. Whole-study findings and limits: Thyroid tissue was not studied; only peripheral blood was.

In its sample, this clonotype was seen many times. Its antigen is unidentified. Arm-PCR with iRepertoire HTBI primers amplified the CDR3 regions for these TCR beta libraries. TCRdb ran MiXCR on the multiplex PCR reads and lists one entry per CDR3 protein. The table lists 520,000 or so distinct CDR3 sequences, around 13% of them singletons. These data also featured in a second study, about T cells in Graves' hyperthyroidism and ophthalmopathy. Per that study: First-round RT-PCR with HTBI primers amplified the TCR CDR3 region.

Sequences were derived from peripheral blood mononuclear cells (PBMCs), sampled at new diagnosis, from a patient treated with antithyroid drugs. The genes are TRBV20-1 and TRBJ2-5; D may match TRBD1 or TRBD2 (5 bases each). The sequence was obtained from a woman aged 30 to 39 with Graves disease. Here the CDR3 DNA reads TGCAGTGCTAGATGGGGGACCTCTAGGGAGACCCAGTACTTC. This encodes CSARWGTSRETQYF.